This T cell receptor (beta chain) was recovered during a study of identical twins. The germline gives CDR1 MNHEY, CDR2 SMNVEV (reference sequence). The CDR3 is 19 residues long. J was trimmed by 8 bases and V by 5 bases; bases with no gene match: 20. TCRdb re-called the 5' RACE reads through MiXCR, storing one row per CDR3 protein. The profile shows hundreds of thousands of distinct CDR3 sequences, 9% to 15% of them singletons. This sample also belongs to another study, concerning yellow fever vaccine responses in identical twins.

The sequenced sample was PBMCs. The J gene is TRBJ2-1, the V gene TRBV27; 11 positions agree with TRBD1. The receptor was isolated from a woman between 18 and 29 years old in good health. The CDR3 spells CASSPRDRGSGTGLYEQFF. The CDR3 nucleotides are TGTGCCAGCAGTCCTCGGGACAGGGGGTCTGGGACGGGGCTTTATGAGCAGTTCTTC.